The rows below give T cell receptor beta chains drawn from one sample of a study of cytomegalovirus exposure and HLA in healthy donors. Repertoires were generated with immunoSEQ multiplex PCR, while TCRdb's copy carries only in-frame clones and drops some. Of 100,000 to 150,000 clones listed, 75% to 90% are singletons. Sequenced sample: PBMCs. The receptors come from a woman between 35 and 50 years old in good health and CMV-seronegative. Each CDR3 is given without its conserved first and last residue.

v_call | cdr3_aa
TRBV15 | ATSRTGATDTQY
TRBV6-1 | ASSTDRGTEAF
TRBV5-1 | ASSSQGTDTQY
TRBV27 | ASSFAGGSSPLH
TRBV7-2 | ASSLVISVLARLQTQY
TRBV5-5 | ASSLSSYEQY
TRBV5-1 | ASSGTSGNEQF
TRBV28 | ASSLDRKVTDTQY
TRBV5-4 | ASSLRLADYNEQF
TRBV28 | ASSRTLTNEKLF
TRBV5-1 | ASSLDGSNYGYT
TRBV28 | ASSLPLEAPNEQF
TRBV5-1 | ASSFTYRGREQY
TRBV7-8 | ASSLARNTEAF
TRBV19 | ASSIPGLASEHQY
TRBV29-1 | SVSAGGLDTEAF
TRBV5-1 | ASSLADGTYEQY
TRBV4-1 | ASSQVRVRNTEAF
TRBV5-1 | ASSAGPSYEQY
TRBV28 | ASSLGARRIYGYT
TRBV9 | ASSVLAGGQETQY
TRBV11-2 | ASSYNPTGSDSPLH
TRBV7-2 | ASKESSYNEQF
TRBV19 | ASSLQGGDTEAF
TRBV6-1 | ATSYPGGGELF
TRBV5-6 | ASSLVQNTGELF
TRBV10-3 | AISTTGREQY
TRBV4-1 | ASSQELLAGSTDTQY
TRBV28 | ASSVATNEKLF
TRBV4-3 | ASSQETAGGNEQY
TRBV6-1 | ASSGRDRGNYGYT
TRBV25-1 | ASSETDLSNEKLF
TRBV6-6 | ASSYSTRISEQY
TRBV28 | ASSLGGVSTSGYTDTQY
TRBV2 | ASSETSGSWSGETQY
TRBV6-1 | ASSQTGEGNQPQH
TRBV7-9 | ASSLRDQGGTQY
TRBV19 | ASAPTGTLDYGYT
TRBV18 | ASSDSQNTEAF
TRBV12-5 | ASGLGTGEGNTIY
TRBV7-9 | ASSLAFRSTGNTIY
TRBV6-6 | ASSYGSQETQY
TRBV7-9 | ASSLAGRGQTQY
TRBV5-6 | ASSFRTSGYTDTQY
TRBV10-3 | AISEGQGTEAF
TRBV6-6 | ASTTTGMNTEAF
TRBV25-1 | ASTQNEGRGYQETQY
TRBV5-6 | ASSLGAGYQETQY
TRBV7-6 | ASSLEQKSPLH
TRBV19 | ASSMVTGGIAEAF
TRBV28 | ASRQANYGYT
TRBV15 | ATSRWTADTQY
TRBV11-3 | ASSPTSPGRTMNTEAF
TRBV4-3 | ASSQDRRGSYYGYT
TRBV7-2 | ASSAPGRLGATNEKLF
TRBV27 | ASSSPGLAGPYEQY
TRBV4-3 | ASSHRQGSYEQY
TRBV5-1 | ASSSPAGEQF
TRBV2 | ASRETYGAGVRETQY
TRBV2 | ASRDRGEKLF